The 12 T cell receptor beta chains in this list originate from one sample, sequenced in a study of T cell repertoires in cytomegalovirus infection. Which antigens these TCRs recognize remains unknown. TCRdb reanalysed the reads using MiXCR and keeps one entry per CDR3 protein. This table has about half a million distinct CDR3 sequences, 42% appearing once. Sequenced material: cultured PBMCs, taken from culture after CMV antigen stimulation. The receptors come from a human donor in good health (CMV status not recorded). Some clones in this sample may be carry-over from other donors' samples.

The rearrangement links TRBV11-2 to TRBJ1-4; D gene unclear. CDR1 is SGHAT and CDR2 is FQNNGV in the germline V gene. Between the trimmed V and J ends, which lost 6 bases and 5 bases, there was a span of 10 bases. The CDR3 is made up of 13 amino acids. The CDR3 DNA reads as TGTGCCAGCAGTCGACGGGAAAATGAAAAACTGTTTTTT. Its translation is CASSRRENEKLFF.

In this sample, this clonotype turned up a few times. The chain uses TRBV7-6 and TRBJ1-6; 7 bases line up with TRBD1. V trimming: 8 bases; J trimming: 10 bases; junction bases outside the gene matches: 17. The CDR3 is made up of 16 amino acids. Germline lookup yields CDR1 SGHVS and CDR2 FNYEAQ. The CDR3 bases are TGTGCCAGCGCCCCCCTGGGGCAGGGGGTATACTCACCCCTCCACTTT. Protein: CASAPLGQGVYSPLHF.

This chain links TRBV27 with TRBJ1-6; perhaps TRBD1 as D (6 bases). This CDR3 spans 16 amino acids. The germline V gene encodes CDR1 MNHEY and CDR2 SMNVEV (reference sequence). V lost 3 bases, J lost 7 bases, and 16 bases lay in between. CDR3 nucleotide sequence: TGTGCCAGCAGTTTTGGGACACTTGGAACCAATTCACCCCTCCACTTT. This sequence encodes CASSFGTLGTNSPLHF.

The sample holds a few counts of this clonotype. The V call is TRBV28, the J call TRBJ2-1; tentatively, D is TRBD1 or TRBD2 (5 bases each). The germline gives CDR1 MDHEN, CDR2 SYDVKM. Trimming took 3 bases from V and 12 from J, leaving 18 bases between them. The CDR3 spans 14 residues. CDR3: CASSFGTQRGRQFF. As DNA, the CDR3 is TGTGCCAGCAGTTTTGGGACCCAGAGGGGTAGGCAGTTCTTC.

This sequence joins TRBV20-1 and TRBJ1-5, with D possibly TRBD1 on 5 matching bases. Deletions cut 0 bases from V and 4 bases from J, with 16 bases between. This CDR3 has 16 residues. CDR1 is DFQATT and CDR2 is SNEGSKA in the germline V gene (reference sequence). The CDR3: CSARDPLGERNQPQHF. CDR3 DNA: TGCAGTGCTAGAGATCCATTGGGGGAGAGGAATCAGCCCCAGCATTTT.

This clonotype came up many times. This chain connects TRBV7-2 to TRBJ1-2, with D possibly matching TRBD1 (5 bases). Germline assignment: CDR1 SGHTA and CDR2 FQGNSA. The CDR3 sequence is 15 residues long. V lost 2 bases, J lost 4 bases, and 14 bases lay in between. This chain's CDR3 is CASSLSFREGYGYTF. CDR3 DNA: TGTGCCAGCAGCTTAAGTTTCAGGGAGGGCTATGGCTACACCTTC.

This clonotype was counted only a few times. The rearrangement links TRBV2 to TRBJ2-1; 9 bases are shared with TRBD2. After removal of 11 bases from V and 2 bases from J, the junction contained 7 bases not matched to a gene. Per germline, CDR1 SNHLY and CDR2 FYNNEI. The CDR3 contains 14 residues. The CDR3 DNA follows: TGTGCCCCCACCGGACTAGCGACCTACAATGAGCAGTTCTTC. It encodes CAPTGLATYNEQFF.

This clonotype has a handful of counts. The genes are TRBV5-4 and TRBJ1-3; the D is unclear. Germline V lookup: CDR1 SGHNT, CDR2 YYREEE (reference sequence). V lost 0 bases, J lost 0 bases, and 10 bases lay in between. CDR3 length: 16 amino acids. The CDR3 DNA follows: TGTGCCAGCAGCTTGGACGGGCGCCTCTCTGGAAACACCATATATTTT. Translating gives CASSLDGRLSGNTIYF.

This clonotype has a handful of counts. V is TRBV30 and J is TRBJ2-7; perhaps TRBD1 as D (6 bases). Trimming took off 5 bases at V and 1 base at J, with 6 bases between the two ends. The CDR3 runs 11 residues. Germline V gene lookup returns CDR1 GTSNPN and CDR2 SVGIG (reference sequence). For the CDR3, the DNA is TGTGCCTGGGGACAGTCCTACGAGCAGTACTTC. This sequence encodes CAWGQSYEQYF.

The V and J genes are TRBV7-2 and TRBJ2-7, with TRBD2 identical over 9 bases. Germline lookup yields CDR1 SGHTA and CDR2 FQGNSA. The CDR3 loop spans 15 amino acids. The ends lost 1 base at V and 1 base at J; junction bases unmatched: 2. CDR3 bases: TGTGCCAGCAGCTTAGGACTAGCGGCTTCCTACGAGCAGTACTTC. Translated, it gives CASSLGLAASYEQYF.

J is TRBJ2-1 and V is TRBV29-1; D is perhaps TRBD2 (6 bases). The CDR3 loop spans 13 amino acids. Germline V CDR1 and CDR2: SQVTM, ANQGSEA. V lost 2 bases to trimming and J lost 14 bases, with 19 bases between them. This CDR3 reads CSVEKGWTEGKFF. The CDR3 nucleotides read TGCAGCGTTGAAAAGGGCTGGACGGAGGGGAAGTTCTTC.

The chain has TRBV7-6 and TRBJ1-1; D not certain. Germline CDR1 reads SGHVS; CDR2 reads FNYEAQ. The length of the CDR3 is 14 residues. Trimming shortened V by 4 bases and J by 6 bases, and 15 bases separated the two germline ends. CDR3: CASSSQAGPAEAFF. The CDR3 DNA is TGTGCCAGCAGCTCCCAAGCGGGCCCAGCTGAAGCTTTCTTT.